The 14 T cell receptor beta chains listed next were all sequenced from one sample in a study of blood T cell repertoires in COVID-19. Sequenced by immunoSEQ multiplex PCR; TCRdb stores in-frame clones only, minus some. The sample yields under 250,000 clones, 85% seen once. The sample was peripheral blood. The receptors were sampled from a woman between 65 and 79 years old with COVID-19, enrolled during active disease.

The chain is built from TRBV7-2 and TRBJ2-2, with 8 bases lining up with TRBD2. CDR3 length: 15 amino acids. CDR1 and CDR2 (germline): SGHTA, FQGNSA. V gave up 5 bases and J gave up 8 bases; unmatched junction bases: 10. CDR3 protein: CASSARLAWGGELFF. CDR3 bases: TGTGCCAGCAGCGCAAGACTAGCGTGGGGTGGGGAGCTGTTTTTT.

The chain links TRBV2 to TRBJ1-2, with TRBD1 matching 9 bases. The trim removed 5 bases at V and 2 bases at J, leaving 6 bases unmatched. This CDR3 spans 15 amino acids. CDR1 and CDR2 from the germline V gene are SNHLY and FYNNEI. CDR3 sequence: CASSPGQGQNYGYTF. In DNA, the CDR3 is TGTGCCAGCAGTCCCGGACAGGGGCAAAACTATGGCTACACCTTC.

The chain employs TRBV7-9 and TRBJ1-2; the D gene is possibly TRBD1 (6 bases). The CDR3 has 17 amino acids. The ends were cut back, 2 bases at V and 7 bases at J, with 23 bases in the middle. From germline, CDR1 is SEHNR and CDR2 FQNEAQ (reference sequence). In nucleotides, the CDR3 is TGTGCCAGCAGCTTAACCCTGTCGGACAGCTTTTTCGGTGGCTACACCTTC. This sequence encodes CASSLTLSDSFFGGYTF.

V usage is TRBV19 and J usage is TRBJ2-7; TRBD2 agrees at 15 bases. V lost 4 bases to trimming and J lost 3 bases; unmatched junction nucleotides: 10. CDR1 LNHDA and CDR2 SQIVND come from the germline V gene (reference sequence). There are 18 residues in the CDR3. CDR3 sequence (DNA): TGTGCCAGTAGTACGGGACTAGCGGGAGGCCGGGGAAGCTACGAGCAGTACTTC. Translating gives CASSTGLAGGRGSYEQYF. The full variable domain, its missing parts supplied by reference TRBV19 and TRBJ2-7, is DGGITQSPKYLFRKEGQNVTLSCEQNLNHDAMYWYRQDPGQGLRLIYYSQIVNDFQKGDIAEGYSVSREKKESFPLTVTSAQKNPTAFYLCASSTGLAGGRGSYEQYFGPGTRLTVT.

This clone came up many times. The chain combines TRBV25-1 with TRBJ2-7; 8 positions match TRBD1. V gave up 6 bases and J gave up 3 bases; unmatched junction bases: 10. Per the germline V gene, CDR1 is MGHDK and CDR2 is SYGVNS. The CDR3 is 15 amino acids. CDR3 loop: CASSLGPGGLYEQYF. Here the CDR3 DNA reads TGTGCCAGCAGCCTAGGGCCAGGGGGCCTCTACGAGCAGTACTTC.

V usage is TRBV27 and J usage is TRBJ1-1; D may be TRBD1 (6 bases). The germline V gene encodes CDR1 MNHEY and CDR2 SMNVEV (reference sequence). Deletions cut 4 bases from V and 5 bases from J, with 23 bases between. This CDR3 spans 17 amino acids. The CDR3 reads CASSSYSGTLDRTEAFF. CDR3 bases: TGTGCCAGCAGTTCTTACTCCGGGACACTCGATCGGACTGAAGCTTTCTTT.

The CDR3, as DNA: TGTGCCAGCAGCCAACAGGGGTCTGGGGCCAACGTCCTGACTTTC. Protein: CASSQQGSGANVLTF. The chain employs TRBV4-2 and TRBJ2-6; TRBD1 is a possible D gene (6 bases). The germline V and J ends were trimmed by 2 bases and 1 base, with 6 bases remaining between them. There are 15 residues in the CDR3. CDR1 is LGHNA, CDR2 YNFKEQ, per germline.

The CDR3 DNA follows: TGTGCCAGCAGCCGTTCAAGCACAGATACGCAGTATTTT. It yields the protein CASSRSSTDTQYF. The chain employs TRBV3-1 (or the pseudogene TRBV3-2) and TRBJ2-3; no clear D. The CDR3 totals 13 residues. With 4 bases removed from V and 0 bases from J, the gap between germline ends came to 5 bases. The germline gives CDR1 LGHDT, CDR2 YNNKEL (reference sequence).

The chain links TRBV6-5 to TRBJ2-6, with TRBD2 as a possible D gene (6 bases). The V end lost 6 bases, the J end lost 0 bases, and 9 bases lay between the germline ends. The CDR3 loop spans 15 amino acids. Germline V lookup: CDR1 MNHEY, CDR2 SVGAGI. As DNA, the CDR3 is TGTGCCAGCAGGGACGGGAGCTCTGGGGCCAACGTCCTGACTTTC. It yields the protein CASRDGSSGANVLTF.

The chain is built from TRBV12-5 and TRBJ2-7; D is uncertain. CDR1 and CDR2 (germline): LGHNT, FRNRAP. The length of the CDR3 is 14 residues. V was clipped by 3 bases and J by 3 bases, with 12 bases between them. CDR3 protein: CASGFDGGLYEQYF. The DNA of the CDR3 is TGTGCTAGTGGTTTCGACGGTGGGCTCTACGAGCAGTACTTC.

This clone was seen just once. The rearrangement links TRBV3-1 (or the pseudogene TRBV3-2) to TRBJ1-3; D remains unclear. Trimming shortened V by 3 bases and J by 5 bases, and 8 bases separated the two germline ends. From germline, CDR1 is LGHDT and CDR2 YNNKEL (reference sequence). This CDR3 is 13 amino acids long. The CDR3 loop reads CASSQETRNTIYF. Here the CDR3 DNA reads TGTGCCAGCAGCCAGGAAACTAGAAACACCATATATTTT.

The rearrangement joins TRBV5-3 to TRBJ2-7, with 8 bases lining up with TRBD2. TRBV5-3 is an open reading frame, and its role is uncertain. CDR3 length equals 15 residues. V shed 0 bases and J 2 bases; nucleotides not matched to a gene: 4. The CDR3 DNA reads as TGTGCCAGAAGCTTGGCGGTGGGACTAGCCTACGAGCAGTACTTC. It codes for CARSLAVGLAYEQYF.

V and J are TRBV7-9 and TRBJ1-5; 7 bases fit TRBD1. Trimming took 1 base from V and 5 from J; bases not matched to a gene: 8. Germline CDR1 is SEHNR and CDR2 is FQNEAQ (reference sequence). This CDR3 contains 16 residues. CDR3 sequence (DNA): TGTGCCAGCAGCTTAGACGAAGGGGGCAGCGATCAGCCCCAGCATTTT. Translated, it gives CASSLDEGGSDQPQHF.

The chain recombines TRBV7-9 with TRBJ2-3; the match to TRBD2 covers 11 bases. V dropped 0 bases and J dropped 2; count of bases not matched to a gene: 4. The germline V gene encodes CDR1 SEHNR and CDR2 FQNEAQ (reference sequence). This CDR3 has 17 amino acids. As DNA, the CDR3 is TGTGCCAGCAGCTTAGCCATAGCGGGAGGGGTCACAGATACGCAGTATTTT. It yields the protein CASSLAIAGGVTDTQYF.